One sample yielded the 18 T cell receptor beta chains listed below, sequenced in a study of cytomegalovirus exposure and HLA in healthy donors (dated by TCRdb to about 2017). Libraries were made using the immunoSEQ multiplex PCR assay. TCRdb took this table from immuneACCESS and kept in-frame rearrangements with V and J called. Such tables lack part of the clones; where checked against another copy, unresolved V genes explain under half of the gap, and the rest is unexplained. In this sample the table shows 150,000 to 180,000 clones, just over 85% of which occur a single time. 2% to 2.5% of the sample comes from the top ten. Sample: PBMCs. The receptors originated from a human donor in good health.

The chain employs TRBV28 and TRBJ2-5; TRBD1 agrees at 7 bases. V was pared by 6 bases and J by 3 bases, with 7 bases of the junction left unmatched. Germline loops: CDR1 MDHEN, CDR2 SYDVKM. The CDR3 sequence is 14 residues long. CDR3: CASSIRDREETQYF. The CDR3 coding sequence is TGTGCCAGCAGCATCCGGGACAGAGAAGAGACCCAGTACTTC.

This clone was picked up a small number of times. The chain carries TRBV4-1 and TRBJ2-6, with D unclear. The CDR3 has 13 residues. The V end was cut by 4 bases, the J end by 1 base, with 2 bases between. Germline V CDR1 and CDR2: MGHRA, YSYEKL. The CDR3 sequence is CASSPSGANVLTF. CDR3 coding DNA: TGCGCCAGCAGCCCTTCTGGGGCCAACGTCCTGACTTTC.

The chain links TRBV6-5 to TRBJ2-5; 8 bases fit TRBD2. V lost 5 bases and J lost 4; bases outside the gene matches: 6. CDR1 and CDR2 from the germline V gene are MNHEY and SVGAGI. CDR3 size: 14 residues. This CDR3 reads CASSRGGGLETQYF. Written as DNA, the CDR3 is TGTGCCAGCAGTAGAGGCGGGGGGTTAGAGACCCAGTACTTC.

The chain joins TRBV6-6 to TRBJ1-4; TRBD1 matches 8 bases. Germline V gene lookup returns CDR1 MNHNY and CDR2 SVGAGI (reference sequence). Germline trimming cut 5 bases from V and 4 bases from J; bases unmatched to any gene: 3. CDR3 length equals 14 residues. The CDR3 sequence: CASSRTGLNEKLFF. CDR3 nucleotides: TGTGCCAGCAGTCGGACAGGGCTTAATGAAAAACTGTTTTTT.

This chain connects TRBV7-2 to TRBJ1-1; 7 nucleotides agree with TRBD1. Trimming took 1 base from V and 2 from J; bases not matched to a gene: 4. Germline CDR1 reads SGHTA; CDR2 reads FQGNSA. The CDR3 length is 15 residues. The CDR3 nucleotides are TGTGCCAGCAGCTTAGTGCGACAGGGTAACACTGAAGCTTTCTTT. This encodes CASSLVRQGNTEAFF. Full variable domain (outside the CDR3, taken from reference TRBV7-2 and TRBJ1-1): GAGVSQSPSNKVTEKGKDVELRCDPISGHTALYWYRQSLGQGLEFLIYFQGNSAPDKSGLPSDRFSAERTGGSVSTLTIQRTQQEDSAVYLCASSLVRQGNTEAFFGQGTRLTVV.

The count of this clone is one. The chain carries TRBV5-1 and TRBJ2-3; maybe TRBD1 (5 bases). Per germline, CDR1 SGHRS and CDR2 YFSETQ. This CDR3 region has 13 residues. V was shortened by 0 bases and J by 3 bases, with 5 bases between the two germline ends. CDR3 coding DNA: TGCGCCAGCAGCTTGGGACAGACAGATACGCAGTATTTT. Amino acid sequence: CASSLGQTDTQYF. The full variable domain, in which reference TRBV5-1 and TRBJ2-3 provide the parts outside the CDR3, is KAGVTQTPRYLIKTRGQQVTLSCSPISGHRSVSWYQQTPGQGLQFLFEYFSETQRNKGNFPGRFSGRQFSNSRSEMNVSTLELGDSALYLCASSLGQTDTQYFGPGTRLTVL.

This chain links TRBV6-5 with TRBJ2-2, with 8 bases fitting TRBD2. V dropped 2 bases and J dropped 4; count of bases not matched to a gene: 6. Germline V gene sequence: CDR1 MNHEY, CDR2 SVGAGI. The CDR3 has 16 amino acids. CDR3 amino acids: CASSYETGGLTGELFF. The CDR3 DNA reads as TGTGCCAGCAGTTACGAGACGGGGGGGCTCACCGGGGAGCTGTTTTTT.

The rearrangement links TRBV4-1 to TRBJ2-3; D perhaps matches TRBD2 (7 bases). Germline CDR1 reads MGHRA; CDR2 reads YSYEKL. Deletions cut 4 bases from V and 4 bases from J, with 30 bases between. The CDR3 runs 20 residues. The CDR3 reads CASSRKRGDSASGVADTQYF. CDR3 nucleotides: TGCGCCAGCAGCCGGAAGAGGGGGGACTCGGCTAGCGGTGTGGCAGATACGCAGTATTTT.

J is TRBJ1-2 and V is TRBV19, with TRBD1 matching over 9 bases. This CDR3 region has 16 residues. V was pared by 6 bases and J by 2 bases, with 10 bases of the junction left unmatched. Germline V CDR1 and CDR2: LNHDA, SQIVND (reference sequence). CDR3 residues: CASRKVGTGHNYGYTF. CDR3 nucleotides: TGTGCCAGTAGGAAAGTGGGGACAGGGCACAACTATGGCTACACCTTC.

This sequence joins TRBV5-1 and TRBJ1-2, with TRBD1 identical over 8 bases. The CDR3 length is 14 residues. The trim removed 4 bases at V and 4 bases at J, leaving 6 bases unmatched. Germline V gives CDR1 SGHRS, CDR2 YFSETQ. CDR3 protein: CASSPGTGIYGYTF. DNA for the CDR3: TGCGCCAGCAGCCCGGGGACAGGAATCTATGGCTACACCTTC.

The V call is TRBV2, the J call TRBJ2-4; TRBD2 is a possible D gene (5 bases). Germline loops: CDR1 SNHLY, CDR2 FYNNEI. V shed 8 bases and J shed 0 bases, with 14 bases lying between them. This CDR3 is built from 15 residues. CDR3 coding DNA: TGTGCCAGCGGCGACGGACTGATAGCCAAAAACATTCAGTACTTC. Encoded protein: CASGDGLIAKNIQYF.

Written as DNA, the CDR3 is TGTGCCAGCAGTTCGACGGCAGGGGGTCACTATGGCTACACCTTC. Translation: CASSSTAGGHYGYTF. The V and J genes are TRBV28 and TRBJ1-2; TRBD1 agrees at 7 bases. CDR1 and CDR2 (germline): MDHEN, SYDVKM. Losses at the gene ends were 4 bases for V and 3 bases for J; bases not matched to a gene: 8. The CDR3 extends over 15 amino acids.

The J gene is TRBJ1-3, the V gene TRBV5-6; no reliable D call. V was cut by 5 bases and J by 4 bases, with 19 bases left in between. In germline, CDR1 is SGHDT, CDR2 YYEEEE. The CDR3 runs 16 residues. In DNA form, the CDR3 reads TGTGCCAGCAGTTCCGGAATCGTCCGAGGAGGAAACACCATATATTTT. Translated, it gives CASSSGIVRGGNTIYF.

V is TRBV28 and J is TRBJ1-1, with 9 positions matching TRBD1. The CDR3 has 14 residues. Germline V CDR1 and CDR2: MDHEN, SYDVKM. Losses at the gene ends were 2 bases for V and 6 bases for J; bases not matched to a gene: 4. The chain's CDR3 is CASSLDRGIPEAFF. Here the CDR3 DNA reads TGTGCCAGCAGTTTAGACAGGGGGATCCCTGAAGCTTTCTTT. Together with reference TRBV28 and TRBJ1-1, the CDR3 gives the full variable domain: DVKVTQSSRYLVKRTGEKVFLECVQDMDHENMFWYRQDPGLGLRLIYFSYDVKMKEKGDIPEGYSVSREKKERFSLILESASTNQTSMYLCASSLDRGIPEAFFGQGTRLTVV.

The rearrangement links TRBV28 to TRBJ1-1, with no clear D. The CDR3 has 15 amino acids. V dropped 2 bases and J dropped 0 bases, with 10 bases sitting between them. Germline lookup yields CDR1 MDHEN and CDR2 SYDVKM. CDR3: CASSLVAGMNTEAFF. As DNA, the CDR3 is TGTGCCAGCAGTTTAGTCGCTGGCATGAACACTGAAGCTTTCTTT. The variable domain in full, completed from reference TRBV28 and TRBJ1-1, reads DVKVTQSSRYLVKRTGEKVFLECVQDMDHENMFWYRQDPGLGLRLIYFSYDVKMKEKGDIPEGYSVSREKKERFSLILESASTNQTSMYLCASSLVAGMNTEAFFGQGTRLTVV.

This chain links TRBV11-2 with TRBJ2-6, with a tentative D call TRBD1 (5 bases). CDR1 is SGHAT and CDR2 is FQNNGV in the germline V gene. V dropped 2 bases and J dropped 0 bases, with 17 bases sitting between them. CDR3 length: 19 residues. CDR3 bases: TGTGCCAGCAGCTTATCGGGTAGGGCAGGGCGCTCTGGGGCCAACGTCCTGACTTTC. This codes for CASSLSGRAGRSGANVLTF.

The J gene is TRBJ2-1, the V gene TRBV25-1; the D gene is possibly TRBD1 (6 bases). CDR1 is MGHDK and CDR2 is SYGVNS in the germline V gene. This CDR3 comprises 17 residues. Trimming removed 4 bases at V and 3 bases at J, with 19 bases between. CDR3 sequence: CASSATLRVGGYNEQFF. In nucleotides, the CDR3 is TGTGCCAGCAGTGCCACTCTCAGGGTAGGGGGCTACAATGAGCAGTTCTTC.

The count of this clone is one. V usage is TRBV11-1 and J usage is TRBJ2-7; 9 nucleotides line up with TRBD1. Germline-derived CDR1 and CDR2 are SGHAT and FQDESV (reference sequence). This CDR3 is built from 15 residues. J was trimmed by 2 bases and V by 5 bases; bases with no gene match: 7. The CDR3 nucleotides read TGTGCCAGCAGCCGAGGGACAGGGAAAGCCTACGAGCAGTACTTC. It encodes CASSRGTGKAYEQYF. The entire variable domain, with the rest obtained from reference TRBV11-1 and TRBJ2-7, is as follows: EAEVAQSPRYKITEKSQAVAFWCDPISGHATLYWYRQILGQGPELLVQFQDESVVDDSQLPKDRFSAERLKGVDSTLKIQPAELGDSAMYLCASSRGTGKAYEQYFGPGTRLTVT.